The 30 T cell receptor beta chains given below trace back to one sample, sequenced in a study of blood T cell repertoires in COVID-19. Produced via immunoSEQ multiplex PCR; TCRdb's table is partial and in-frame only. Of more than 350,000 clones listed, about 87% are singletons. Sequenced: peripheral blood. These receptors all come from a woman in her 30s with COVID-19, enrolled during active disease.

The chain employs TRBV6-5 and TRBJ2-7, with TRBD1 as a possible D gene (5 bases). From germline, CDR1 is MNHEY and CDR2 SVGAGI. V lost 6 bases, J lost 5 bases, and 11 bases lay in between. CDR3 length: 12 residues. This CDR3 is CASSLDSHEQYF. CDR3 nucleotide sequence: TGTGCCAGCAGCTTAGACAGCCACGAGCAGTACTTC.

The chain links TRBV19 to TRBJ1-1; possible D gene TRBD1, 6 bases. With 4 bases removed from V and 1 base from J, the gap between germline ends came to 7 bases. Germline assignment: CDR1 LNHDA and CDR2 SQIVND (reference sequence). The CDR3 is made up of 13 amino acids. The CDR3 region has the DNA TGTGCCAGTAGTAGGACAGCGAACACTGAAGCTTTCTTT. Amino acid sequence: CASSRTANTEAFF.

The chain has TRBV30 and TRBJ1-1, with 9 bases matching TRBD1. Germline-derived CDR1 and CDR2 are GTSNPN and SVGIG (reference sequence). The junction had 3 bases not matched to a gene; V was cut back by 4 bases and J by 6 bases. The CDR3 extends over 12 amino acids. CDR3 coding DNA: TGTGCCTGGAAGGGACAGGGCCCTGAAGCTTTCTTT. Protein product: CAWKGQGPEAFF.

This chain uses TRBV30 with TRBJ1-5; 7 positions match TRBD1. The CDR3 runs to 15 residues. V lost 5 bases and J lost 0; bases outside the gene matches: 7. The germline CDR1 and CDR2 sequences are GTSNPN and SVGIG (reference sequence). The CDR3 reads CAWGRQGYSNQPQHF. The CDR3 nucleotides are TGTGCCTGGGGTAGACAGGGCTATAGCAATCAGCCCCAGCATTTT.

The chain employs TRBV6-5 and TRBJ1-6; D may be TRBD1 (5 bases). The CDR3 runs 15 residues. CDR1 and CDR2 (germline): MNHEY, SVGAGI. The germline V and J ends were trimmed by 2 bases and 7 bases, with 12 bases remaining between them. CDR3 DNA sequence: TGTGCCAGCAGTTACGGCGGGGGGTGGAATTCACCCCTCCACTTT. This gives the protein CASSYGGGWNSPLHF.

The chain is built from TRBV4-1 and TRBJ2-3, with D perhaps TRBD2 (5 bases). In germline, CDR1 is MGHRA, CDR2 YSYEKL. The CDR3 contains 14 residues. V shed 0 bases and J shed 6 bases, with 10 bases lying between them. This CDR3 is CASSQERGWDTQYF. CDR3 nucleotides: TGCGCCAGCAGCCAAGAAAGAGGGTGGGATACGCAGTATTTT.

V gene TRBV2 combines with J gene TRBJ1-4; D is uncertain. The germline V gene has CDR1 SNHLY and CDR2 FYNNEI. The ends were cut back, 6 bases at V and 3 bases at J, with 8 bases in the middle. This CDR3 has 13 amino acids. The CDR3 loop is CASRGSPNEKLFF. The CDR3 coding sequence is TGTGCCAGCAGAGGGAGCCCTAATGAAAAACTGTTTTTT.

CDR3 nucleotides: TGTGCCAGCAGTCGGACAGATGATAATTCACCCCTCCACTTT. Residues: CASSRTDDNSPLHF. This chain uses TRBV6-5 with TRBJ1-6, with D perhaps matching TRBD1 (6 bases). The germline gives CDR1 MNHEY, CDR2 SVGAGI. V lost 5 bases to trimming and J lost 5 bases, with 10 bases between them. This CDR3 has 14 amino acids.

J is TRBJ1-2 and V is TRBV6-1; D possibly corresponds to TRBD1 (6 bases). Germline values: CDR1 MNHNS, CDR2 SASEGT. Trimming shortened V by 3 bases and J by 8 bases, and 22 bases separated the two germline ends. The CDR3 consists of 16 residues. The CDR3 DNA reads TGTGCCAGCAGTGACAGGCAGGGGAGCAGGTCCGGCGGCTACACCTTC. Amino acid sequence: CASSDRQGSRSGGYTF.

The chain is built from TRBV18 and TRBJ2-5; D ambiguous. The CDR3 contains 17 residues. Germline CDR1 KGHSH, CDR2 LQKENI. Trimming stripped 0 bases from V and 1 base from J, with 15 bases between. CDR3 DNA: TGTGCCAGCTCACCACCGAAAGGCGGCTTTATCCAAGAGACCCAGTACTTC. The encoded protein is CASSPPKGGFIQETQYF.

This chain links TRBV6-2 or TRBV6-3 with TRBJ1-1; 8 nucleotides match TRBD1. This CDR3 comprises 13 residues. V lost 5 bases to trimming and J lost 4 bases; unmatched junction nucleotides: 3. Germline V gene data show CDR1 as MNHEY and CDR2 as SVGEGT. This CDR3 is CASSPGQGTEAFF. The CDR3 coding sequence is TGTGCCAGCAGTCCCGGACAGGGCACTGAAGCTTTCTTT.

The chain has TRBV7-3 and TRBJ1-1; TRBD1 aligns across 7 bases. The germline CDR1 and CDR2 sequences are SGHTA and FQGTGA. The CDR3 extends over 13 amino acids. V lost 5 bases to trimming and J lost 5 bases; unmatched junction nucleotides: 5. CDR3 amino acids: CASSAAGGTEAFF. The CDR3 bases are TGTGCCAGCAGCGCCGCAGGGGGGACTGAAGCTTTCTTT.

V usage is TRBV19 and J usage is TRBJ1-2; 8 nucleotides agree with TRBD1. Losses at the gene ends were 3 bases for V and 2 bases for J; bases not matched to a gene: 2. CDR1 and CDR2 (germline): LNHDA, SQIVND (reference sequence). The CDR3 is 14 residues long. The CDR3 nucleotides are TGTGCCAGTAGTATCCAGGGGGCGAACTATGGCTACACCTTC. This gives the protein CASSIQGANYGYTF. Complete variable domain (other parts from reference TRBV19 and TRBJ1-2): DGGITQSPKYLFRKEGQNVTLSCEQNLNHDAMYWYRQDPGQGLRLIYYSQIVNDFQKGDIAEGYSVSREKKESFPLTVTSAQKNPTAFYLCASSIQGANYGYTFGSGTRLTVV.

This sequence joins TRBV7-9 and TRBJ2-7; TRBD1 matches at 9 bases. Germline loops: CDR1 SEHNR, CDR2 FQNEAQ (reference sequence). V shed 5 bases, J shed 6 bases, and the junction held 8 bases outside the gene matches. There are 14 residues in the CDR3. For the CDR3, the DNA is TGTGCCAGCAGCAAAACACGGGACAGGGTCGAGCAGTACTTC. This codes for CASSKTRDRVEQYF.

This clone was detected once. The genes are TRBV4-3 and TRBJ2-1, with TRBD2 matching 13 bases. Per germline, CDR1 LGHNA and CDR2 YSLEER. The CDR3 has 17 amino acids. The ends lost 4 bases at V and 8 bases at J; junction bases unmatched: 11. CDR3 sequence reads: CASSLQGTSGILDEQFF. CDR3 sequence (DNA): TGCGCCAGCAGCCTCCAAGGGACTAGCGGGATATTAGATGAGCAGTTCTTC.

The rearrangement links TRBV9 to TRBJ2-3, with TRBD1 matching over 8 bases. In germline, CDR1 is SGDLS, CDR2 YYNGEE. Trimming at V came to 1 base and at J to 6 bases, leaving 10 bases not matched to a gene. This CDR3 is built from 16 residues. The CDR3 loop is CASSVPGGIYGDTQYF. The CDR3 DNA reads TGTGCCAGCAGCGTACCAGGGGGCATATATGGGGATACGCAGTATTTT.

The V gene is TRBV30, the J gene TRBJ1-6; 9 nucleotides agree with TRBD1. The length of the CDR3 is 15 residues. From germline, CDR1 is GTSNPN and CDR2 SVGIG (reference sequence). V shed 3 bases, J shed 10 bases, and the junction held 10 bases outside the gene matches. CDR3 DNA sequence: TGTGCCTGGAGGATCGGACAGGGGCGTATCTCACCCCTCCACTTT. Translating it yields CAWRIGQGRISPLHF. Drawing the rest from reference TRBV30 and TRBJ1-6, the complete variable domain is SQTIHQWPATLVQPVGSPLSLECTVEGTSNPNLYWYRQAAGRGLQLLFYSVGIGQISSEVPQNLSASRPQDRQFILSSKKLLLSDSGFYLCAWRIGQGRISPLHFGNGTRLTVT.

Here the CDR3 DNA reads TGTGCCAGCAGCGGCGACAGGAACACTGAAGCTTTCTTT. It translates to CASSGDRNTEAFF. The chain links TRBV6-4 to TRBJ1-1; possibly TRBD1 for D (5 bases). Deletions cut 6 bases from V and 1 base from J, with 9 bases between. The CDR3 is 13 amino acids. Per the germline V gene, CDR1 is MRHNA and CDR2 is SNTAGT.

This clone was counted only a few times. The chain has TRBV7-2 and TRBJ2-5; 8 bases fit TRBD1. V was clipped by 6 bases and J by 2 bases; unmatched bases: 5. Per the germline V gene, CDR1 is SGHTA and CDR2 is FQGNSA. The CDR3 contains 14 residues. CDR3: CASSLTGGQETQYF. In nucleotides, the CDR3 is TGTGCCAGCAGTTTAACAGGGGGGCAAGAGACCCAGTACTTC.

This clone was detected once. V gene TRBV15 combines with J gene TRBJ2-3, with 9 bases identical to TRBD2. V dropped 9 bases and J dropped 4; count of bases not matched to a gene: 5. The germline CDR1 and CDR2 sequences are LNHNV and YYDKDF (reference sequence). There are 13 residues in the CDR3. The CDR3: CATRSGSADTQYF. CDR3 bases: TGTGCCACTCGTAGCGGGAGTGCAGATACGCAGTATTTT.

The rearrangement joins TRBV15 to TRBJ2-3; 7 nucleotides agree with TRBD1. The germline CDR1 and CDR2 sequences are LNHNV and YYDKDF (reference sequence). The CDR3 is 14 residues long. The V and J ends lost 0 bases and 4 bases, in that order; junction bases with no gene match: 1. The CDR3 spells CATSRDQGADTQYF. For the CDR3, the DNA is TGTGCCACCAGCAGAGATCAGGGGGCAGATACGCAGTATTTT.

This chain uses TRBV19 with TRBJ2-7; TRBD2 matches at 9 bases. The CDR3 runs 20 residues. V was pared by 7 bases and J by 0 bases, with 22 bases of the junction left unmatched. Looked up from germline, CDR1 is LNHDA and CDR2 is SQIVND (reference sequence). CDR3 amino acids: CASTTGAAGGPSSSSYEQYF. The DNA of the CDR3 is TGTGCCAGTACTACGGGGGCCGCGGGAGGGCCCTCTTCCAGCTCCTACGAGCAGTACTTC. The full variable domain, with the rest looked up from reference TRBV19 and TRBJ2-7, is DGGITQSPKYLFRKEGQNVTLSCEQNLNHDAMYWYRQDPGQGLRLIYYSQIVNDFQKGDIAEGYSVSREKKESFPLTVTSAQKNPTAFYLCASTTGAAGGPSSSSYEQYFGPGTRLTVT.

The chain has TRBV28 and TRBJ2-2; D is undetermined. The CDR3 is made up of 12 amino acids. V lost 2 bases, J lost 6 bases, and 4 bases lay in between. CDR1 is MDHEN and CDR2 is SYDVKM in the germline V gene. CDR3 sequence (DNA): TGTGCCAGCAGTTTACTAGCCGGGGAGCTGTTTTTT. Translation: CASSLLAGELFF.

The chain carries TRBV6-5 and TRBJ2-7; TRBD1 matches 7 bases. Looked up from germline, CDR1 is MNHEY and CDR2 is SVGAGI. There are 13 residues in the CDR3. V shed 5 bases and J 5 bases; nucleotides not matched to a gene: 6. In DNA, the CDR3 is TGTGCCAGCAGTAGGGGGCTGGGAAACGAGCAGTACTTC. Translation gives CASSRGLGNEQYF.

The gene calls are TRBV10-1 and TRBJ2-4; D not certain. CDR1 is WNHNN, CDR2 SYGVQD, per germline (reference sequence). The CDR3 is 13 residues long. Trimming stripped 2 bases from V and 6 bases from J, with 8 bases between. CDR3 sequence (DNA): TGCGCCAGCAGTGAGGATGTCGGAAACATTCAGTACTTC. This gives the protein CASSEDVGNIQYF.

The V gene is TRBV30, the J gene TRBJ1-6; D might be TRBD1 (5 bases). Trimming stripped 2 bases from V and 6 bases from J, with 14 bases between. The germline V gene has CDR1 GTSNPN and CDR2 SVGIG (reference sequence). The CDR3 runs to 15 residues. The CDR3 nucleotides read TGTGCCTGGAGTCGGGAGGGTAGGGGTAATTCACCCCTCCACTTT. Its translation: CAWSREGRGNSPLHF.

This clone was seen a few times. CDR3 protein: CASSFLLYEQYF. Here the CDR3 DNA reads TGTGCCAGCAGCTTTCTCCTATACGAGCAGTACTTC. The genes are TRBV7-9 and TRBJ2-7; unclear D gene. The V end lost 3 bases, the J end lost 4 bases, and 7 bases lay between the germline ends. The CDR3 has 12 residues. Germline V lookup: CDR1 SEHNR, CDR2 FQNEAQ (reference sequence).

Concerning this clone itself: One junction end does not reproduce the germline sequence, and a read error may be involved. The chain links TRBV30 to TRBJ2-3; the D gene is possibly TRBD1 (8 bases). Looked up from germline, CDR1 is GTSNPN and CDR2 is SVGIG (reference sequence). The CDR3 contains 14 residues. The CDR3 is CAGRAGGNTDTQYF. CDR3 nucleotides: TGTGCCGGGAGGGCAGGGGGCAACACAGATACGCAGTATTTT.

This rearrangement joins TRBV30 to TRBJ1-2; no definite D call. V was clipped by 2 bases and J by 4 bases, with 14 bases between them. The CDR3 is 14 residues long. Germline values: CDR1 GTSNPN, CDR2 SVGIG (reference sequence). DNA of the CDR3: TGTGCCTGGAGTCCGTTCAAGGAGATCTATGGCTACACCTTC. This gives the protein CAWSPFKEIYGYTF.

CDR3 residues: CSAGANEQFF. The CDR3 coding sequence is TGCAGCGCTGGGGCCAATGAGCAGTTCTTC. The V call is TRBV29-1, the J call TRBJ2-1, with a weak D call TRBD1 (5 bases). Trimming removed 7 bases from V and 6 bases from J, with 7 bases in between. The CDR3 has 10 residues. Per germline, CDR1 SQVTM and CDR2 ANQGSEA.